The entry below gives a single T cell receptor beta chain sequence along with its context. This receptor's antigen is unknown. No much larger clone exists at a distance of one base, and base qualities are not known. The data were taken from a study of STAT5B mutations in CD4+ large granular lymphocyte leukemia (dated by TCRdb to between 2020 and 2023). Context from the whole study: Among healthy controls, the CDR3 'QG' motif was associated with a particular HLA allele. TCRbeta repertoires of CD4+ T-cell large granular lymphocyte leukemia patients were compared with those of healthy blood donors. Flow cytometry on FACSCanto II or FACSVerse showed that the purified fractions were more than 95% pure among lymphocytes. Study-level results and caveats: TRBV06-family usage was enriched among the top patient clones (8/27) compared with healthy controls (2/35). Data were not HLA-matched; higher clonality in CD4+ versus CD8+ T-LGLL could reflect the relatively small sample size. The main leukemic clonotypes were found to be private to each patient, although approximately 26% of the main leukemic clonotypes were detected at low frequency in the non-leukemic repertoires of other patients. CD4-sorted patient repertoires appeared more clonal than healthy CD4+ repertoires, and this difference persisted after removing the putative leukemic clones.

The immunoSEQ assay at survey resolution was applied to genomic DNA for sequencing of TCRbeta rearrangements. The study's processing was this. In the TCR sequencing data, the lowest productive clonotype frequency that could be detected was 2.59 x 10-5. Only productive TCRbeta rearrangements, meaning sequences that were complete and in-frame, were kept for the analyses. The clonality of each sample was calculated as Simpson clonality in the immunoSEQ Analyzer version 3.0. Based on frequency, clones were grouped as very rare, small, medium, large (1-20%) or hyperexpanded (>20%). Generation probabilities were estimated with OLGA 1.2.3, V-gene circos plots were made with VDJtools, specificities were searched in VDJdb, and CDR3 motifs were identified with GLIPH. As stored in TCRdb, this immuneACCESS dataset retains in-frame rearrangements with V and J assigned. A fraction of the clones does not appear; measured against another copy, unresolved V genes explain less than half of the discrepancy, and the remainder lacks a known reason. The V and J calls and clone size come from that table; D and trimming were worked out from the DNA. Here the sample has 45,000 to 55,000 clones; about three quarters occur a single time. Clones ranked in the top ten supply less than 2% of the sample.

Buffy coats from under 40 blood donors, supplied by the Finnish Red Cross blood service, were used as healthy controls. All TCR-sequenced material derived from peripheral blood: patient blood samples and healthy donor buffy coats. Peripheral blood mononuclear cells were isolated by Ficoll-Hypaque gradient centrifugation. Magnetic purification was used to isolate CD4+ cells from the buffy coats of the healthy controls. The Gentra Puregene Cell and Tissue kit was used for genomic DNA extraction, and quantification was performed on a Qubit 2.0 fluorometer. From a lookup of the germline V gene (reference sequence), CDR1 and CDR2 are LNHDA and SQIVND. The V end gives up 5 bases and the J end 3 bases, leaving 4 bases in the junction not matched to a gene. The CDR3 starts with the cysteine, ends with the phenylalanine, and has 14 residues. Just the 42-base CDR3 DNA is kept, in frame starting at base 1.

Input material: CD4+ T cells from blood buffy coats. The TCR sequence derives from a human donor in good health. The sequence joins TRBV19 to TRBJ2-5, and TRBD1 aligns with 9 junction nucleotides. The nucleotides are TGTGCCAGTAGTCCTGGGGACAGGGAAGAGACCCAGTACTTC. Its protein is CASSPGDREETQYF.